These 15 T cell receptor beta chains share one sample of origin, sequenced in a study of blood T cell repertoires in COVID-19. Only in-frame clones appear in the TCRdb table, and some are missing; sequencing was by immunoSEQ multiplex PCR. The table includes about 350,000 clones, roughly 90% detected once. The sequenced sample was peripheral blood. The receptors were sampled from a woman aged 55-69 years with COVID-19, enrolled during active disease.

The chain couples TRBV5-4 to TRBJ1-6, with D uncertain. Germline-derived CDR1 and CDR2 are SGHNT and YYREEE (reference sequence). Between the trimmed V and J ends, which lost 0 bases and 4 bases, there was a span of 8 bases. The CDR3 loop spans 15 amino acids. CDR3 nucleotide sequence: TGTGCCAGCAGCTTGGATAACAATTATAATTCACCCCTCCACTTT. Protein product: CASSLDNNYNSPLHF.

V usage is TRBV6-5 and J usage is TRBJ2-2; 7 bases align to TRBD1. The junction had 14 bases not matched to a gene; V was cut back by 9 bases and J by 7 bases. The CDR3 has 15 residues. CDR1 and CDR2 from the germline V gene are MNHEY and SVGAGI. CDR3 coding DNA: TGTGCCAGAAGGCGGAGACAGGGTTGCATCGGGGAGCTGTTTTTT. Its protein product is CARRRRQGCIGELFF.

The chain carries TRBV12-3 or TRBV12-4 and TRBJ1-2, with 7 bases matching TRBD1. This CDR3 is built from 13 residues. V dropped 7 bases and J dropped 4; count of bases not matched to a gene: 6. CDR3 sequence: CASTTGQTYGYTF. The CDR3 region has the DNA TGTGCCAGCACCACGGGACAGACCTATGGCTACACCTTC.

J is TRBJ2-2 and V is TRBV7-3, with D possibly TRBD2 on 6 matching bases. V shed 1 base and J shed 1 base, with 10 bases lying between them. The CDR3 runs 16 residues. CDR1 is SGHTA, CDR2 FQGTGA, per germline. CDR3 nucleotides: TGTGCCAGCAGCTTAAATCGAGCGGGGAACACCGGGGAGCTGTTTTTT. Its translation is CASSLNRAGNTGELFF.

The chain uses TRBV4-2 and TRBJ2-1; 7 bases agree with TRBD1. J gave up 0 bases and V 0 bases, and 17 bases lay outside the gene matches. CDR3 length: 21 amino acids. From germline, CDR1 is LGHNA and CDR2 YNFKEQ. As DNA, the CDR3 is TGTGCCAGCAGCCAAGATTTCCTAGCTAAGAGGGGGCATAGCTCCTACAATGAGCAGTTCTTC. It codes for CASSQDFLAKRGHSSYNEQFF.

This chain uses TRBV7-9 with TRBJ1-2, with unresolved D. Trimming cost V 0 bases and J 0 bases, with 11 bases left between them. Germline V gene lookup returns CDR1 SEHNR and CDR2 FQNEAQ (reference sequence). CDR3 size: 16 residues. CDR3 coding DNA: TGTGCCAGCAGCTTAGCGTTGGGCAGAACTAACTATGGCTACACCTTC. It translates to CASSLALGRTNYGYTF.

V and J are TRBV3-1 (or the pseudogene TRBV3-2) and TRBJ1-1; TRBD1 might be the D (6 bases). The CDR3 length is 16 residues. Trimming pared 0 bases from V and 1 base from J, leaving 12 bases between. Per the germline V gene, CDR1 is LGHDT and CDR2 is YNNKEL (reference sequence). CDR3 bases: TGTGCCAGCAGCCAAGATCTCCTCAGGGGGAACACTGAAGCTTTCTTT. Translated: CASSQDLLRGNTEAFF.

The gene calls are TRBV11-2 and TRBJ2-5, with D possibly matching TRBD2 (6 bases). The CDR3 sequence is 13 residues long. The V gene's germline CDR1 is SGHAT and CDR2 FQNNGV. Trimming cost V 3 bases and J 2 bases, with 7 bases left between them. Written as DNA, the CDR3 is TGTGCCAGCAGCTTTGGGGGGCAAGAGACCCAGTACTTC. It translates to CASSFGGQETQYF.

The V call is TRBV7-2, the J call TRBJ1-2; a possible D gene is TRBD1 (5 bases). The germline CDR1 and CDR2 sequences are SGHTA and FQGNSA. The CDR3 is 16 amino acids. Trimming took off 0 bases at V and 5 bases at J, with 16 bases between the two ends. The CDR3 sequence is CASSLAVGGALYGYTF. Here the CDR3 DNA reads TGTGCCAGCAGCTTAGCGGTGGGAGGGGCCTTATATGGCTACACCTTC.

The rearrangement joins TRBV5-1 to TRBJ2-2; a weak D match, TRBD1 (6 bases). The germline gives CDR1 SGHRS, CDR2 YFSETQ. CDR3 length equals 15 residues. V was clipped by 0 bases and J by 6 bases, with 12 bases between them. This CDR3 is CASSLDRKGAGELFF. The DNA for the CDR3 is TGCGCCAGCAGCTTGGATAGGAAGGGGGCCGGGGAGCTGTTTTTT.

This clone has a single count. This chain uses TRBV19 with TRBJ1-5, with 9 positions matching TRBD1. The V gene end was trimmed by 4 bases and the J gene end by 0 bases; junction bases not matched to a gene: 7. Germline V gene data show CDR1 as LNHDA and CDR2 as SQIVND (reference sequence). The CDR3 runs to 17 residues. CDR3 in amino acids: CASSKGTGLYSNQPQHF. The CDR3 DNA sequence: TGTGCCAGTAGTAAAGGGACAGGGCTTTATAGCAATCAGCCCCAGCATTTT.

This sequence joins TRBV25-1 and TRBJ1-2; D remains ambiguous. Trimming stripped 3 bases from V and 4 bases from J, with 12 bases between. CDR1 and CDR2 from the germline V gene are MGHDK and SYGVNS. The CDR3 has 14 amino acids. For the CDR3, the DNA is TGTGCCAGCAGTGAGAACATATATCTCTATGGCTACACCTTC. Translating it yields CASSENIYLYGYTF.

The rearrangement joins TRBV6-6 to TRBJ2-7; D may be TRBD1 (6 bases). Trimming shortened V by 1 base and J by 3 bases, and 10 bases separated the two germline ends. The germline gives CDR1 MNHNY, CDR2 SVGAGI (reference sequence). The CDR3 is 14 amino acids. The CDR3 loop is CASSYYDRIYEQYF. The CDR3 DNA follows: TGTGCCAGCAGTTACTACGACAGGATCTACGAGCAGTACTTC.

The V call is TRBV28, the J call TRBJ1-4; D remains unclear. The germline V gene encodes CDR1 MDHEN and CDR2 SYDVKM. The CDR3 spans 11 residues. Trimming removed 9 bases at V and 8 bases at J, with 10 bases between. The CDR3 protein is CASRVEEKLFF. CDR3 sequence (DNA): TGTGCCAGTCGGGTGGAGGAAAAACTGTTTTTT.

The chain links TRBV7-3 to TRBJ2-6; 12 bases map to TRBD2. Looked up from germline, CDR1 is SGHTA and CDR2 is FQGTGA. The V gene end was trimmed by 3 bases and the J gene end by 3 bases; junction bases not matched to a gene: 6. The CDR3 spans 18 residues. The CDR3 nucleotides are TGTGCCAGCAGCTTGCCGGGACTAGCGGGTCATGGGGCCAACGTCCTGACTTTC. Amino acids: CASSLPGLAGHGANVLTF.